Listed here are 27 T cell receptor beta chains from one sample, sequenced in a study of T cells in Graves' hyperthyroidism and ophthalmopathy. Amplified TCR beta CDR3 regions derived from RNA transcripts. Using the HTBI primer set, a first-round RT-PCR was run on the TCR CDR3. MiXCR was run by TCRdb on the multiplex PCR reads, yielding one entry per CDR3 protein. The table lists about 570,000 distinct CDR3 sequences, 12% to 15% of them singletons, with roughly 14% in the top ten. Sequenced: blood. These receptors were taken from a middle-aged woman with Graves' hyperthyroidism.

This clonotype has a handful of counts. The CDR3 is CASSPAGKFTGNTIYF. In DNA, the CDR3 is TGTGCCAGCTCACCCGCAGGGAAGTTCACTGGAAACACCATATATTTT. The genes are TRBV18 and TRBJ1-3, with D tentatively TRBD1 (5 bases). The CDR3 has 16 residues. Germline CDR1 and CDR2: KGHSH and LQKENI. Trimming took 3 bases from V and 2 from J, leaving 14 bases between them.

CDR3 DNA sequence: TGCGCCAGCAGCCAGATAGGAGGGGGAGATTATGGCTACACCTTC. It yields the protein CASSQIGGGDYGYTF. This chain joins TRBV4-1 and TRBJ1-2, with TRBD1 as a possible D gene (6 bases). This CDR3 has 15 amino acids. The V gene lost 3 bases and the J gene lost 5 bases, with 16 bases spanning the gap. Germline-derived CDR1 and CDR2 are MGHRA and YSYEKL.

This clonotype was counted once. This may come from a read error, since a much larger clone is one base off. The J gene is TRBJ2-7, the V gene TRBV12-3 or TRBV12-4, with D perhaps matching TRBD1 (6 bases). V was pared by 5 bases and J by 7 bases, with 12 bases between. CDR3 size: 12 residues. The CDR3 protein is CASSLSRGEQYF. As DNA, the CDR3 is TGTGCCAGCAGTCTTTCCAGGGGTGAGCAGTACTTC.

This clonotype was picked up many times. The rearrangement joins TRBV28 to TRBJ2-3; D gene uncertain. CDR1 is MDHEN, CDR2 SYDVKM, per germline. Trimming removed 1 base from V and 1 base from J, with 3 bases in between. This CDR3 contains 13 residues. The CDR3 spells CASSLSGTDTQYF. The CDR3 coding sequence is TGTGCCAGCAGTTTATCTGGCACAGATACGCAGTATTTT. Together with reference TRBV28 and TRBJ2-3, the CDR3 gives the full variable domain: DVKVTQSSRYLVKRTGEKVFLECVQDMDHENMFWYRQDPGLGLRLIYFSYDVKMKEKGDIPEGYSVSREKKERFSLILESASTNQTSMYLCASSLSGTDTQYFGPGTRLTVL.

This clonotype has more than one count but fewer than ten. The chain joins TRBV3-1 to TRBJ2-5; D may be TRBD2 (5 bases). The germline gives CDR1 LGHDT, CDR2 YNNKEL (reference sequence). Trimming removed 4 bases from V and 7 bases from J, with 13 bases in between. The length of the CDR3 is 13 residues. The CDR3 bases are TGTGCCAGCAGCCCCCCTGGTGCGGGGACCCAGTACTTC. This encodes CASSPPGAGTQYF.

This chain connects TRBV18 to TRBJ2-4, with D perhaps matching TRBD1 or TRBD2 (6 bases each). CDR1 is KGHSH, CDR2 LQKENI, per germline. CDR3 length: 15 amino acids. The ends were cut back, 0 bases at V and 7 bases at J, with 13 bases in the middle. CDR3: CASSPPGAGRNIQYF. CDR3 DNA sequence: TGTGCCAGCTCACCACCGGGGGCAGGGAGGAACATTCAGTACTTC.

This clonotype came up a few times. This sequence joins TRBV7-9 and TRBJ2-2, with unresolved D. Germline V gene data show CDR1 as SEHNR and CDR2 as FQNEAQ (reference sequence). Between the trimmed V and J ends, which lost 2 bases and 6 bases, there was a span of 10 bases. There are 14 residues in the CDR3. The CDR3 loop reads CASSLSTAPGELFF. The CDR3 DNA reads as TGTGCCAGCAGCTTATCTACGGCGCCCGGGGAGCTGTTTTTT.

This clonotype was seen at least ten times. J is TRBJ2-7 and V is TRBV12-3 or TRBV12-4; 7 bases fit TRBD2. V was clipped by 6 bases and J by 6 bases; unmatched bases: 14. The CDR3 extends over 15 amino acids. CDR3 in amino acids: CASSSGEFSGSEQYF. CDR3 DNA: TGTGCCAGCAGCAGCGGGGAATTTTCGGGCTCCGAGCAGTACTTC.

This clonotype was found many times. The chain employs TRBV27 and TRBJ2-7, with 8 bases matching TRBD2. CDR3 length: 14 residues. Unmatched junction bases numbered 4, after V lost 5 bases and J lost 1 base. The germline CDR1 and CDR2 sequences are MNHEY and SMNVEV (reference sequence). CDR3 in DNA: TGTGCCAGCAGTGTAGCGGGAAAGTCCTACGAGCAGTACTTC. Its translation: CASSVAGKSYEQYF.

This clonotype has ten or more counts. The rearrangement links TRBV29-1 to TRBJ2-7; no clear D. CDR1 is SQVTM and CDR2 is ANQGSEA in the germline V gene. The CDR3 consists of 12 residues. Trimming removed 0 bases at V and 7 bases at J, with 10 bases between. The CDR3 loop reads CSVEDQGWEQYF. The CDR3 nucleotides read TGCAGCGTTGAAGATCAAGGTTGGGAGCAGTACTTC.

This clonotype was picked up many times. The chain couples TRBV18 to TRBJ2-1, with 10 bases identical to TRBD2. V gave up 4 bases and J gave up 4 bases; unmatched junction bases: 7. The germline V gene has CDR1 KGHSH and CDR2 LQKENI. CDR3 size: 16 residues. CDR3 nucleotides: TGTGCCAGCTCACAGACCGGGACTAGCGAATACAATGAGCAGTTCTTC. Protein sequence: CASSQTGTSEYNEQFF.

The chain joins TRBV9 to TRBJ2-2; TRBD2 aligns across 7 bases. Germline V lookup: CDR1 SGDLS, CDR2 YYNGEE. J was trimmed by 0 bases and V by 6 bases; bases with no gene match: 8. The CDR3 is 16 residues long. The CDR3, as DNA: TGTGCCAGCACTAGGCGCGGGAGCCCGAACACCGGGGAGCTGTTTTTT. This encodes CASTRRGSPNTGELFF.

This clonotype has at least ten counts. The chain uses TRBV15 and TRBJ1-5, with D possibly matching TRBD1 (6 bases). With 1 base removed from V and 1 base from J, the gap between germline ends came to 14 bases. CDR3 length equals 17 residues. Per germline, CDR1 LNHNV and CDR2 YYDKDF (reference sequence). The CDR3 reads CATSRVDSRRSNQPQHF. In DNA form, the CDR3 reads TGTGCCACCAGCAGAGTGGACAGCCGCCGAAGCAATCAGCCCCAGCATTTT.

The gene calls are TRBV7-9 and TRBJ2-2; D gene ambiguous. From germline, CDR1 is SEHNR and CDR2 FQNEAQ (reference sequence). V lost 6 bases to trimming and J lost 7 bases, with 9 bases between them. The CDR3 sequence is 12 residues long. The CDR3 is CASSRIGGELFF. The CDR3 bases are TGTGCCAGCAGTCGGATCGGCGGGGAGCTGTTTTTT. The whole variable domain, remainder taken from reference TRBV7-9 and TRBJ2-2, is DTGVSQNPRHKITKRGQNVTFRCDPISEHNRLYWYRQTLGQGPEFLTYFQNEAQLEKSRLLSDRFSAERPKGSFSTLEIQRTEQGDSAMYLCASSRIGGELFFGEGSRLTVL.

At least ten counts were recorded for this clonotype. The chain recombines TRBV12-3 or TRBV12-4 with TRBJ2-3; D remains unclear. The CDR3 loop spans 14 amino acids. V shed 2 bases and J shed 0 bases, with 6 bases lying between them. The CDR3 nucleotides are TGTGCCAGCAGTTTATACGGAAGCACAGATACGCAGTATTTT. It encodes CASSLYGSTDTQYF.

The chain employs TRBV4-1 and TRBJ1-1, with no clear D. Germline V gene lookup returns CDR1 MGHRA and CDR2 YSYEKL. Trimming removed 0 bases at V and 0 bases at J, with 11 bases between. CDR3 length equals 16 residues. In DNA, the CDR3 is TGCGCCAGCAGCCAAGAAGGACGAGGCATGAACACTGAAGCTTTCTTT. Amino acid sequence: CASSQEGRGMNTEAFF.

This clonotype has a count of ten or more. This chain connects TRBV20-1 to TRBJ2-1; TRBD2 aligns across 10 bases. CDR3 length: 14 residues. CDR1 is DFQATT, CDR2 SNEGSKA, per germline (reference sequence). The ends lost 1 base at V and 6 bases at J; junction bases unmatched: 3. In nucleotides, the CDR3 is TGCAGTGCTAGAGGACTAGCGGGCACCAATGAGCAGTTCTTC. Its protein is CSARGLAGTNEQFF.

This chain links TRBV9 with TRBJ1-4; D is unresolved. Germline values: CDR1 SGDLS, CDR2 YYNGEE. The CDR3 runs to 15 residues. Trimming cost V 1 base and J 8 bases, with 15 bases left between them. The CDR3 loop reads CASSVTPRAAEKLFF. CDR3 coding DNA: TGTGCCAGCAGCGTAACCCCGCGGGCGGCGGAAAAACTGTTTTTT.

V and J are TRBV7-9 and TRBJ2-1; D not resolved. Per germline, CDR1 SEHNR and CDR2 FQNEAQ (reference sequence). This CDR3 is 13 amino acids long. The germline V and J ends were trimmed by 3 bases and 7 bases, with 10 bases remaining between them. The CDR3 nucleotides are TGTGCCAGCAGCTTCCTTACAGTTAATGAGCAGTTCTTC. Protein: CASSFLTVNEQFF.

Note on this clonotype: Just one base apart from a much larger clone, this may be a read error. This chain joins TRBV20-1 and TRBJ2-2, with TRBD1 matching over 9 bases. There are 16 residues in the CDR3. Germline lookup yields CDR1 DFQATT and CDR2 SNEGSKA (reference sequence). Here the CDR3 reads CSATGGDRDRTGGLFF. For the CDR3, the DNA is TGCAGTGCCACCGGCGGGGACAGGGACCGTACCGGGGGGCTGTTTTTT.

This clonotype appeared a few times. The chain links TRBV19 to TRBJ1-1; 8 bases fit TRBD1. The ends lost 6 bases at V and 8 bases at J; junction bases unmatched: 8. The germline gives CDR1 LNHDA, CDR2 SQIVND (reference sequence). The CDR3 extends over 13 amino acids. The CDR3 DNA follows: TGTGCCAGTAGGGACAGGGAAGGGGCAGAAGCTTTCTTT. This codes for CASRDREGAEAFF.

The rearrangement uses TRBV29-1 and TRBJ2-1; D might be TRBD2 (6 bases). Trimming cost V 1 base and J 8 bases, with 12 bases left between them. Germline loops: CDR1 SQVTM, CDR2 ANQGSEA. The CDR3 runs 13 residues. CDR3 amino acids: CSVEVLGGDEQFF. DNA of the CDR3: TGCAGCGTTGAAGTACTTGGAGGGGATGAGCAGTTCTTC.

This clonotype was detected ten times or more. The chain recombines TRBV12-3 or TRBV12-4 with TRBJ2-2; a weak D match, TRBD2 (5 bases). This CDR3 region has 13 residues. Trimming pared 3 bases from V and 10 bases from J, leaving 12 bases between. The CDR3 nucleotides are TGTGCCAGCAGTTTCGGGGATGGTGTGGAGCTGTTTTTT. Encoded protein: CASSFGDGVELFF.

This clonotype was counted ten times or more. V is TRBV11-3 and J is TRBJ2-1; 7 bases are shared with TRBD2. CDR1 is SGHNT, CDR2 YENEEA, per germline. The CDR3 extends over 14 amino acids. V was clipped by 4 bases and J by 7 bases; unmatched bases: 7. The CDR3 nucleotides are TGTGCCAGCAGCTCGGGGGAGGGCCGGAATGAGCAGTTCTTC. Its translation is CASSSGEGRNEQFF.

This clonotype was observed many times. V usage is TRBV7-2 and J usage is TRBJ2-7; no definite D call. The germline V gene has CDR1 SGHTA and CDR2 FQGNSA. The CDR3 consists of 14 residues. Between the trimmed V and J ends, which lost 1 base and 6 bases, there was a span of 13 bases. The CDR3 protein is CASSLGRESLEQYF. CDR3 sequence (DNA): TGTGCCAGCAGCTTAGGTCGAGAGTCCCTCGAGCAGTACTTC.

This clonotype was picked up many times. This sequence joins TRBV28 and TRBJ1-5, with D unclear. CDR3 length: 15 residues. V lost 5 bases and J lost 0, with 11 bases in between. Germline assignment: CDR1 MDHEN and CDR2 SYDVKM. The DNA for the CDR3 is TGTGCCAGCAGTAGTCTACACTATAGCAATCAGCCCCAGCATTTT. Its translation: CASSSLHYSNQPQHF.

This clonotype was counted ten times or more. The chain links TRBV27 to TRBJ1-1; D call uncertain. V shed 7 bases and J shed 5 bases, with 23 bases lying between them. The germline V gene has CDR1 MNHEY and CDR2 SMNVEV (reference sequence). The CDR3 covers 16 residues. CDR3 sequence: CASKNGKTRMGTEAFF. In DNA form, the CDR3 reads TGTGCCAGCAAAAACGGGAAGACTCGGATGGGTACTGAAGCTTTCTTT.